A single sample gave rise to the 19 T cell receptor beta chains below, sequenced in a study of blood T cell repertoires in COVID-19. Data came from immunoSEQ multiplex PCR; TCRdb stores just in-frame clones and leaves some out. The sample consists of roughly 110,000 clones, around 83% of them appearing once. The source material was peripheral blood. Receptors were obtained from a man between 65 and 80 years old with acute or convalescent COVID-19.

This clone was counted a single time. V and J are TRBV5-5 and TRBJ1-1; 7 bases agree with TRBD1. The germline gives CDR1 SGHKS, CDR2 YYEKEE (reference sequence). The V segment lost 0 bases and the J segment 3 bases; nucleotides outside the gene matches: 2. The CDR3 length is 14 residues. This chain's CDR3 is CASSLEGTDTEAFF. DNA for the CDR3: TGTGCCAGCAGCTTGGAAGGGACAGACACTGAAGCTTTCTTT.

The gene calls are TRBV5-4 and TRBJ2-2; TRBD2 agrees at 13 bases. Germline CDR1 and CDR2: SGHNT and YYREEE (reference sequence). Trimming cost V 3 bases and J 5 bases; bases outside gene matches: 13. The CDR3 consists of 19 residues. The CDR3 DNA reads TGTGCCAGCAGCTCAAGGTTTACTAGCGGGGGGGCCAAAACCGGGGAGCTGTTTTTT. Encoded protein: CASSSRFTSGGAKTGELFF.

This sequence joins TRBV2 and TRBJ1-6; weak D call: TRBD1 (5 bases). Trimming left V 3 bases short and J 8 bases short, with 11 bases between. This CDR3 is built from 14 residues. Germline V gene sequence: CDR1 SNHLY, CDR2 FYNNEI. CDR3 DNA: TGTGCCAGCAGTGAGCTCCAGGGCGATTCACCCCTCCACTTT. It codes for CASSELQGDSPLHF.

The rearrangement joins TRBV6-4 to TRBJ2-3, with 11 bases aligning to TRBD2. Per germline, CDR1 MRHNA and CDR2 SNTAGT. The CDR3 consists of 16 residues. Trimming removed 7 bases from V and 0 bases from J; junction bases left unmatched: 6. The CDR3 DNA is TGTGCCAGCAAAAAACTAGCGGGGGTTAGCACAGATACGCAGTATTTT. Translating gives CASKKLAGVSTDTQYF.

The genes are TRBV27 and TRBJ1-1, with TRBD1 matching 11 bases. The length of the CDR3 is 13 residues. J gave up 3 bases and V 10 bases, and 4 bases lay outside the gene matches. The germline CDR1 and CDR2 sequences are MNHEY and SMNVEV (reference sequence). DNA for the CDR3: TGTGCCACCAGGACAGGGGGCTACACTGAAGCTTTCTTT. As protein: CATRTGGYTEAFF.

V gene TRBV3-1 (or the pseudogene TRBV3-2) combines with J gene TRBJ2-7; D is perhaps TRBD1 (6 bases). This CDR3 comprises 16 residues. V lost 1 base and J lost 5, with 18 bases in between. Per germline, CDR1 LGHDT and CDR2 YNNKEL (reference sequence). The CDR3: CASSQAMGHRVNEQYF. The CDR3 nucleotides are TGTGCCAGCAGCCAAGCTATGGGACACCGGGTGAACGAGCAGTACTTC.

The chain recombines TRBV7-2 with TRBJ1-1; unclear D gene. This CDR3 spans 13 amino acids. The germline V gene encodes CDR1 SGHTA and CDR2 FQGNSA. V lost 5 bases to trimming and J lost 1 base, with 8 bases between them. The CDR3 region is CASSGQRNTEAFF. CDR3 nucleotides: TGTGCCAGCAGCGGGCAGAGGAACACTGAAGCTTTCTTT.

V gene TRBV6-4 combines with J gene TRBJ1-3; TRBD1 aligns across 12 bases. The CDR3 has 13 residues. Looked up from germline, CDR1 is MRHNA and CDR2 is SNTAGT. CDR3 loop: CGGDRGLGNTIYF. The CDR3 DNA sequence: TGTGGCGGGGACAGGGGGCTCGGAAACACCATATATTTT.

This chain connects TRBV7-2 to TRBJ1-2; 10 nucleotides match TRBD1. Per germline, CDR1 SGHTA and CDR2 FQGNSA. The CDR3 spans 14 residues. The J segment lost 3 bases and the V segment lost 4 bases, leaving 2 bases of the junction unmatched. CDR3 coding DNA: TGTGCCAGCAGCTCCGGGACAGGGGACTATGGCTACACCTTC. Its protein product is CASSSGTGDYGYTF.

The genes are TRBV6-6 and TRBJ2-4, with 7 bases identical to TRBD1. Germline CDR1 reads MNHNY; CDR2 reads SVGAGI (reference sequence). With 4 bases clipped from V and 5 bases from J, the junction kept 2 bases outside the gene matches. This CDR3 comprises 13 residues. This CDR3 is CASSLTGENIQYF. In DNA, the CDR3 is TGTGCCAGCAGTTTAACAGGGGAAAACATTCAGTACTTC.

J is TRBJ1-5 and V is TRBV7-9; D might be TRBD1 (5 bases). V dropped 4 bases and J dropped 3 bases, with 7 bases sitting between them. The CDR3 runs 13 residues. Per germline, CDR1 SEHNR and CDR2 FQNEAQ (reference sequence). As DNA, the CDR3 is TGTGCCAGCAGCTCGACAGTCAATCAGCCCCAGCATTTT. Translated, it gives CASSSTVNQPQHF.

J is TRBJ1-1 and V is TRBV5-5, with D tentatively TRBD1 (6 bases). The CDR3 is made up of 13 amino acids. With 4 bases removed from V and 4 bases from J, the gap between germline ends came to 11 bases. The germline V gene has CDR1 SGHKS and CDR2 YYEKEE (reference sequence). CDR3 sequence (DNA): TGTGCCAGCAGCCCACAGGGCGGCACTGAAGCTTTCTTT. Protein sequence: CASSPQGGTEAFF.

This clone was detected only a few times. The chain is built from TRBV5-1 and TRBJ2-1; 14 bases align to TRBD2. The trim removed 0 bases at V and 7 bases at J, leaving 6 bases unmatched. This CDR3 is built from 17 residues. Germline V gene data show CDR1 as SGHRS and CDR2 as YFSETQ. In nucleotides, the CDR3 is TGCGCCAGCAGCTTGGCCCAGACTAGCGGGGGGGATAATGAGCAGTTCTTC. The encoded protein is CASSLAQTSGGDNEQFF.

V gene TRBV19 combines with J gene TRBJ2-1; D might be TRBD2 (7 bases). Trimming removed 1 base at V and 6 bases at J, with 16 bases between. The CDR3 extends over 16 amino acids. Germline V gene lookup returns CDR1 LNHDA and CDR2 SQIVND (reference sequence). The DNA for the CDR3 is TGTGCCAGTAGTATAGTAGGGGGGGAGTTGGGCAATGAGCAGTTCTTC. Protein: CASSIVGGELGNEQFF.

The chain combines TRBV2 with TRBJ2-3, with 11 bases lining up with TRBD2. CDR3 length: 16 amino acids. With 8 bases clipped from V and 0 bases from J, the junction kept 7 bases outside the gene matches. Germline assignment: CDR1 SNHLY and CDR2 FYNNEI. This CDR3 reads CASQGLAATSTDTQYF. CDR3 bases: TGTGCCAGCCAGGGACTAGCGGCGACTAGCACAGATACGCAGTATTTT.

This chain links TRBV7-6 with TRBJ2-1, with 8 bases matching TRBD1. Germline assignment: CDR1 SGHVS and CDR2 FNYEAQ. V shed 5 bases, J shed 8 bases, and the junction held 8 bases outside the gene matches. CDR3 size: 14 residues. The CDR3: CASSRFGGQDEQFF. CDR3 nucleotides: TGTGCCAGCAGCCGTTTCGGGGGACAGGATGAGCAGTTCTTC.

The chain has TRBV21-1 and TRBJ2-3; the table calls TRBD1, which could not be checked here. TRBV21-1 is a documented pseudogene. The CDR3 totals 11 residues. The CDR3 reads CASSKGQGRYF. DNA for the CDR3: TGTGCCAGCAGCAAAGGTCAGGGTAGGTATTTT.

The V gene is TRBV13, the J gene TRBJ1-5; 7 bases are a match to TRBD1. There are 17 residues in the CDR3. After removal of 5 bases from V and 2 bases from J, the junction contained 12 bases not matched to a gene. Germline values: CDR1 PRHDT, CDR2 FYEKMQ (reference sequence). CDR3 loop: CASSLSQGMRGNQPQHF. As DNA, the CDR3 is TGTGCCAGCAGCCTATCACAGGGGATGCGTGGCAATCAGCCCCAGCATTTT.

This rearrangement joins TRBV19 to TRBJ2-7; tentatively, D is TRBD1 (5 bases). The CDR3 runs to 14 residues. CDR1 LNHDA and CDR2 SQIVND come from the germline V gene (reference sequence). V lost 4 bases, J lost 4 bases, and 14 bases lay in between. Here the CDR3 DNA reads TGTGCCAGTAGTACAAGGACAAATGGGTACGAGCAGTACTTC. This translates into CASSTRTNGYEQYF.